The 19 T cell receptor beta chains below were found in one sample sequenced in a study of cytomegalovirus exposure and HLA in healthy donors. PCR employed 60 Vbeta and 13 Jbeta primers. Only in-frame clones appear in the TCRdb table, and some are missing; sequencing was by immunoSEQ multiplex PCR. The table has roughly 110,000 clones, around 77% seen once; the top ten hold more than 4%. The sequenced sample was PBMCs. The source is a male donor in good health and CMV-seronegative.

The gene calls are TRBV7-9 and TRBJ2-1; 7 bases are a match to TRBD2. There are 17 residues in the CDR3. With V trimmed by 5 bases and J by 0 bases, 10 bases remained unmatched. The V gene's germline CDR1 is SEHNR and CDR2 FQNEAQ (reference sequence). In DNA form, the CDR3 reads TGTGCCAGCAGCATCACCACTAGCGTCGCCTCCTACAATGAGCAGTTCTTC. This sequence encodes CASSITTSVASYNEQFF.

The chain recombines TRBV19 with TRBJ2-1; perhaps TRBD2 as D (5 bases). V gave up 7 bases and J gave up 0 bases, with 10 bases separating them. The CDR3 sequence is 14 residues long. CDR1 and CDR2 from the germline V gene are LNHDA and SQIVND (reference sequence). The CDR3 region has the DNA TGTGCCAGTAATTACGGAGGCTCCTACAATGAGCAGTTCTTC. Its translation: CASNYGGSYNEQFF.

The chain recombines TRBV7-2 with TRBJ1-2, with D tentatively TRBD1 (6 bases). CDR1 is SGHTA and CDR2 is FQGNSA in the germline V gene. Trimming removed 2 bases at V and 1 base at J, with 11 bases between. The CDR3 has 15 amino acids. CDR3 nucleotides: TGTGCCAGCAGCTTATACAGGGCGAGTAACTATGGCTACACCTTC. Translation gives CASSLYRASNYGYTF.

The CDR3 loop is CASSLLPGGVYEQYF. CDR3 nucleotides: TGTGCCAGCAGTTTATTGCCGGGAGGCGTCTACGAGCAGTACTTC. V and J are TRBV27 and TRBJ2-7; 7 bases are a match to TRBD2. Germline CDR1 is MNHEY and CDR2 is SMNVEV (reference sequence). The CDR3 is made up of 15 amino acids. The V and J ends lost 1 base and 3 bases, in that order; junction bases with no gene match: 6.

This chain links TRBV2 with TRBJ2-5; possibly TRBD1 for D (7 bases). V was clipped by 7 bases and J by 5 bases, with 29 bases between them. CDR1 is SNHLY, CDR2 FYNNEI, per germline. This CDR3 has 18 amino acids. This chain's CDR3 is CASNLPAPQEGAGETQYF. The CDR3 DNA reads as TGTGCCAGCAACCTCCCGGCCCCTCAGGAGGGGGCCGGTGAGACCCAGTACTTC.

This clone was seen a few times. The chain has TRBV6-1 and TRBJ2-5, with 12 positions matching TRBD2. The V gene's germline CDR1 is MNHNS and CDR2 SASEGT. V shed 8 bases, J shed 5 bases, and the junction held 9 bases outside the gene matches. The CDR3 totals 15 residues. CDR3 loop: CASATNLAGGETQYF. In nucleotides, the CDR3 is TGTGCCAGCGCGACTAATCTAGCGGGAGGGGAGACCCAGTACTTC.

The chain combines TRBV18 with TRBJ2-1; TRBD1 matches at 8 bases. The V and J ends lost 6 bases and 9 bases, in that order; junction bases with no gene match: 7. The CDR3 is 13 residues long. Per germline, CDR1 KGHSH and CDR2 LQKENI. This CDR3 is CASSSGQGFEQFF. The CDR3 coding sequence is TGTGCCAGCTCGTCAGGACAGGGCTTTGAGCAGTTCTTC.

The chain combines TRBV11-2 with TRBJ2-7; 10 positions match TRBD2. CDR1 SGHAT and CDR2 FQNNGV come from the germline V gene. This CDR3 region has 18 residues. V lost 2 bases, J lost 5 bases, and 15 bases stayed unmatched. CDR3 nucleotides: TGTGCCAGCAGCTTACTTTTGGCTAGCGGGAGCTCAGCCAACGAGCAGTACTTC. Translation: CASSLLLASGSSANEQYF.

The V and J genes are TRBV13 and TRBJ2-3; TRBD2 aligns across 14 bases. Germline lookup yields CDR1 PRHDT and CDR2 FYEKMQ (reference sequence). This CDR3 region has 16 residues. V lost 5 bases, J lost 3 bases, and 4 bases stayed unmatched. This CDR3 reads CASSSRLAGGTDTQYF. The CDR3 region has the DNA TGTGCCAGCAGCAGCCGACTAGCGGGAGGGACAGATACGCAGTATTTT.

The chain joins TRBV11-2 to TRBJ2-7, with D unresolved. Between the trimmed V and J ends, which lost 2 bases and 0 bases, there was a span of 11 bases. This CDR3 spans 15 amino acids. The germline gives CDR1 SGHAT, CDR2 FQNNGV. The CDR3 loop reads CASSLSRVSSYEQYF. The CDR3 region has the DNA TGTGCCAGCAGCTTAAGCCGAGTGAGCTCCTACGAGCAGTACTTC.

The chain combines TRBV19 with TRBJ2-5; 7 nucleotides match TRBD1. The DNA end is a closer match to TRBJ2-7, so the J assignment may be wrong. The CDR3 totals 14 residues. The germline V gene has CDR1 LNHDA and CDR2 SQIVND (reference sequence). DNA for the CDR3: TGTGCCAGTAGTGCGCAGACAGGGTACCACGAGCAGTACTTC. Protein: CASSAQTGYHEQYF.

The CDR3, as DNA: TGTGCCAGCAGCGGGGGACTACCCGGGAATGAGCAGTTCTTC. Its translation: CASSGGLPGNEQFF. The rearrangement links TRBV2 to TRBJ2-1; the match to TRBD2 covers 7 bases. There are 14 residues in the CDR3. The V gene end was trimmed by 6 bases and the J gene end by 7 bases; junction bases not matched to a gene: 9. Germline values: CDR1 SNHLY, CDR2 FYNNEI.

V usage is TRBV7-9 and J usage is TRBJ1-1, with TRBD1 matching 9 bases. CDR3 length equals 14 residues. Unmatched junction bases numbered 4, after V lost 5 bases and J lost 3 bases. Looked up from germline, CDR1 is SEHNR and CDR2 is FQNEAQ (reference sequence). CDR3 sequence: CASSPRQGDTEAFF. In DNA form, the CDR3 reads TGTGCCAGCAGCCCGAGACAGGGGGACACTGAAGCTTTCTTT.

For the CDR3, the DNA is TGCGCCAGCAGCTTGGCCCTTCAGGGGGGCGGCACCGGGGAGCTGTTTTTT. It is translated as CASSLALQGGGTGELFF. The chain carries TRBV5-1 and TRBJ2-2; possibly TRBD1 for D (7 bases). The CDR3 consists of 17 residues. The germline V gene has CDR1 SGHRS and CDR2 YFSETQ. V was cut by 0 bases and J by 4 bases, with 16 bases left in between.

V is TRBV19 and J is TRBJ2-7, with a tentative D call TRBD1 (6 bases). The germline V gene has CDR1 LNHDA and CDR2 SQIVND (reference sequence). This CDR3 is 15 amino acids long. V was trimmed by 5 bases and J by 3 bases, leaving 17 bases between them. The CDR3 loop is CASSLLDSAYYEQYF. The CDR3 DNA sequence: TGTGCCAGTAGTCTTCTGGACAGCGCTTACTACGAGCAGTACTTC.

Only one count was recorded for this clone. CDR3 coding DNA: TGTGCCAGCTCGCCCCGCCAGGGGGCGAACACTGAAGCTTTCTTT. Translating gives CASSPRQGANTEAFF. The V gene is TRBV18, the J gene TRBJ1-1, with TRBD1 matching 8 bases. The V and J ends lost 6 bases and 1 base, in that order; junction bases with no gene match: 7. Germline values: CDR1 KGHSH, CDR2 LQKENI. This CDR3 region has 15 residues.

This clone was observed a handful of times. J is TRBJ1-1 and V is TRBV21-1; TRBD1, the table's D call, lacks a check against the DNA. TRBV21-1 is noted as a pseudogene. The CDR3 length is 15 residues. This CDR3 is CASVHIPMKGEEAFF. For the CDR3, the DNA is TGTGCCAGCGTCCACATTCCTATGAAGGGGGAGGAAGCTTTCTTT.

This chain connects TRBV11-2 to TRBJ2-1; D possibly corresponds to TRBD1 (6 bases). V was cut by 1 base and J by 7 bases, with 17 bases left in between. Per the germline V gene, CDR1 is SGHAT and CDR2 is FQNNGV. The CDR3 sequence is 16 residues long. The CDR3 DNA reads TGTGCCAGCAGCTTAGGAGGGGTTAGGGGGAGAAATGAGCAGTTCTTC. It codes for CASSLGGVRGRNEQFF.

This chain links TRBV27 with TRBJ2-1, with 12 bases fitting TRBD1. With 3 bases clipped from V and 9 bases from J, the junction kept 6 bases outside the gene matches. CDR3 length equals 15 residues. CDR1 MNHEY and CDR2 SMNVEV come from the germline V gene (reference sequence). The CDR3 sequence: CASSFVGTGGGEQFF. CDR3 in DNA: TGTGCCAGCAGTTTTGTTGGGACAGGGGGCGGTGAGCAGTTCTTC.